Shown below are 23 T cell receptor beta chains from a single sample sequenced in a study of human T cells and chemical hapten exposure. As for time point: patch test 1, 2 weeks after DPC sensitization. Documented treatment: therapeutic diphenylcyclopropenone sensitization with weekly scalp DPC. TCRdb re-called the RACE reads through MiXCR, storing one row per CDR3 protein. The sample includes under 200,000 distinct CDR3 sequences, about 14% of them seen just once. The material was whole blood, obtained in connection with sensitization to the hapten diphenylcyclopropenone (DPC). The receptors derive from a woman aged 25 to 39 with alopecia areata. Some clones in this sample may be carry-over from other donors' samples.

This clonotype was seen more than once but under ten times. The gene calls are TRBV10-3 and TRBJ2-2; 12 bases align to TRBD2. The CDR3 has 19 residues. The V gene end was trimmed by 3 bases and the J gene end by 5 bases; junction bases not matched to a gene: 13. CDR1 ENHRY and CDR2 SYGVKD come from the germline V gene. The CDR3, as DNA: TGTGCCATCAGTGATTTTCCTAGCGGGAGGGGAATCGCAACCGGGGAGCTGTTTTTT. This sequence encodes CAISDFPSGRGIATGELFF.

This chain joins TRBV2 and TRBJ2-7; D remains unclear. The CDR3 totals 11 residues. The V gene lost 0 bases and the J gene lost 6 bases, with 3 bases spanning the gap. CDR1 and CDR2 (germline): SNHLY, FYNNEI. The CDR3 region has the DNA TGTGCCAGCAGTGAAGCAACCGAGCAGTACTTC. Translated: CASSEATEQYF.

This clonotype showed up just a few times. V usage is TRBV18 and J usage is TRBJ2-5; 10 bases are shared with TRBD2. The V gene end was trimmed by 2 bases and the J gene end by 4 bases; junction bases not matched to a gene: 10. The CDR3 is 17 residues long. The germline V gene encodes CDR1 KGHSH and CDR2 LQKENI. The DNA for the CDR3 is TGTGCCAGCTCACCATGGTCGGCTAGCGGGAGCAGAGAGACCCAGTACTTC. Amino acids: CASSPWSASGSRETQYF. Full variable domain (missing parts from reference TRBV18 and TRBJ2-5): NAGVMQNPRHLVRRRGQEARLRCSPMKGHSHVYWYRQLPEEGLKFMVYLQKENIIDESGMPKERFSAEFPKEGPSILRIQQVVRGDSAAYFCASSPWSASGSRETQYFGPGTRLLVL.

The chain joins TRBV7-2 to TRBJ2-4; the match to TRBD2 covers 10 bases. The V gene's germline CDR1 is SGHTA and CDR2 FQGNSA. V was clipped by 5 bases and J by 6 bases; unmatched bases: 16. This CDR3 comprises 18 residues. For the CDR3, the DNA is TGTGCCAGCAGCCTCTCCCGTTTGTCTAGCGGGGGACTAAACATTCAGTACTTC. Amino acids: CASSLSRLSSGGLNIQYF.

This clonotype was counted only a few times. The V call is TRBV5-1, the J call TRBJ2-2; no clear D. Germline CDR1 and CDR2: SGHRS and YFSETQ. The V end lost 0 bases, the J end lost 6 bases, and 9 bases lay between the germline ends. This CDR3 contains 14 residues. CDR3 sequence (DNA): TGCGCCAGCAGCTTGGGTTCTGTTGCCGGGGAGCTGTTTTTT. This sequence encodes CASSLGSVAGELFF. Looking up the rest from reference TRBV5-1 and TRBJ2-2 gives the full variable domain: KAGVTQTPRYLIKTRGQQVTLSCSPISGHRSVSWYQQTPGQGLQFLFEYFSETQRNKGNFPGRFSGRQFSNSRSEMNVSTLELGDSALYLCASSLGSVAGELFFGEGSRLTVL.

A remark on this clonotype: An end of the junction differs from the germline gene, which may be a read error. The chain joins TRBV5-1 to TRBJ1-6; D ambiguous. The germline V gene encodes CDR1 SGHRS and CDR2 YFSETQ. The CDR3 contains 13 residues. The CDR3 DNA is TGCACCAGCAGCTTGGAGGGTAATTCACCCCTCCACTTT. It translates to CTSSLEGNSPLHF.

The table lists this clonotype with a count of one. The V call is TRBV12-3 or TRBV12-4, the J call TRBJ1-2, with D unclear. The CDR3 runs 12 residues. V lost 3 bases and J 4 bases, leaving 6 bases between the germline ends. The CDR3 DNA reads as TGTGCCAGCAGTTTCGTGGGCTATGGCTACACCTTC. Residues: CASSFVGYGYTF.

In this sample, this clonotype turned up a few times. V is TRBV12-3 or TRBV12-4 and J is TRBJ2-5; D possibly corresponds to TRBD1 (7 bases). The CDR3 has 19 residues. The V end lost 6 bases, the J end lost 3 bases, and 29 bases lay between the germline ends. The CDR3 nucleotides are TGTGCCAGCAGCCGATCGACAGGGACTGCTCGTTTTCATGAAGAGACCCAGTACTTC. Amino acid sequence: CASSRSTGTARFHEETQYF.

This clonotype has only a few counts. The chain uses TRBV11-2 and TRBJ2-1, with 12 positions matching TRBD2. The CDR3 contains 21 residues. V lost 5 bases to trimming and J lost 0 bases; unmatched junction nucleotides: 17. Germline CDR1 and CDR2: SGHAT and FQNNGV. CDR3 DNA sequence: TGTGCCAGCAGCCTTCTCCCCCCGACTAGCGGGAGACTTGGCTCCTACAATGAGCAGTTCTTC. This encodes CASSLLPPTSGRLGSYNEQFF.

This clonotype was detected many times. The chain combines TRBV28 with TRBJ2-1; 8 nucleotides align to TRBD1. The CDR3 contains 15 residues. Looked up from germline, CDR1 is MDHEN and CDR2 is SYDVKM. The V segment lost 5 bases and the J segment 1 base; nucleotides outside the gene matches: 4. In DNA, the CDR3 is TGTGCCAGCAGTCATGGACAGGGATCCTACAATGAGCAGTTCTTC. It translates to CASSHGQGSYNEQFF.

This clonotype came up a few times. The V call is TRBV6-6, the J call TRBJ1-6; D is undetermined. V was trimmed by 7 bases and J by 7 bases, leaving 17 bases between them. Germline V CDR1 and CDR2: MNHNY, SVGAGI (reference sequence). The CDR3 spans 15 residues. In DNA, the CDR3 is TGTGCCAGCAACGAACCCGGACGGCTAAATTCACCCCTCCACTTT. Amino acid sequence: CASNEPGRLNSPLHF.

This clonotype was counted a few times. CDR3 protein: CASSPRRTGGTEAFF. DNA of the CDR3: TGTGCCAGCTCACCCCGCCGGACAGGGGGCACTGAAGCTTTCTTT. V and J are TRBV18 and TRBJ1-1; 10 bases are shared with TRBD1. The CDR3 covers 15 residues. From germline, CDR1 is KGHSH and CDR2 LQKENI. After removal of 3 bases from V and 4 bases from J, the junction contained 5 bases not matched to a gene. Combining the CDR3 with reference TRBV18 and TRBJ1-1 gives the whole variable domain NAGVMQNPRHLVRRRGQEARLRCSPMKGHSHVYWYRQLPEEGLKFMVYLQKENIIDESGMPKERFSAEFPKEGPSILRIQQVVRGDSAAYFCASSPRRTGGTEAFFGQGTRLTVV.

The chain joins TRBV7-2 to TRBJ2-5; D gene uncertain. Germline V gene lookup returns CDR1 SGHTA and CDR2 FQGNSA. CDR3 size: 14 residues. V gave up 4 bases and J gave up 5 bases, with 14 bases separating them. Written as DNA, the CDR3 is TGTGCCAGCAGCTCCACATGGGCTGAGGAGACCCAGTACTTC. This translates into CASSSTWAEETQYF.

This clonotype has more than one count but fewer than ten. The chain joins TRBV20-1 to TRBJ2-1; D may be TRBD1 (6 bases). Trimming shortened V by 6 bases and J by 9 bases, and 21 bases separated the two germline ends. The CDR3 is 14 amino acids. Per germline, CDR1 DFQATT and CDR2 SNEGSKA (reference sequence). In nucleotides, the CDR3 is TGCAGTGCCCCGATCAGGACAGCGGTAGGTGAGCAGTTCTTC. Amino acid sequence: CSAPIRTAVGEQFF.

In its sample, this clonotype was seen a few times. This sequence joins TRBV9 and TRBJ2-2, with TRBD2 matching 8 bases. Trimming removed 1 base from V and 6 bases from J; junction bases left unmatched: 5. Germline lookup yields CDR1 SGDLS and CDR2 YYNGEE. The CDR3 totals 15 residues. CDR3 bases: TGTGCCAGCAGCGTAAAAGGACTAGCCCCCGGGGAGCTGTTTTTT. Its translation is CASSVKGLAPGELFF.

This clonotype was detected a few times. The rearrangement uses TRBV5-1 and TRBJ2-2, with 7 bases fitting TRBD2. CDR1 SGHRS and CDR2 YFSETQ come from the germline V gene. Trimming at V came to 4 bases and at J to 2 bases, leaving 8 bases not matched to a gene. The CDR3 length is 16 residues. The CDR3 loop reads CASSLTGTKNTGELFF. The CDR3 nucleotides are TGCGCCAGCAGCCTAACCGGGACTAAAAACACCGGGGAGCTGTTTTTT.

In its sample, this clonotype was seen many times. CDR3 amino acids: CATGEAGGNTIYF. CDR3 in DNA: TGTGCCACAGGAGAGGCGGGTGGAAACACCATATATTTT. V and J are TRBV24-1 and TRBJ1-3; D is uncertain. V was trimmed by 10 bases and J by 3 bases, leaving 12 bases between them. Germline assignment: CDR1 KGHDR and CDR2 SFDVKD. The CDR3 extends over 13 amino acids.

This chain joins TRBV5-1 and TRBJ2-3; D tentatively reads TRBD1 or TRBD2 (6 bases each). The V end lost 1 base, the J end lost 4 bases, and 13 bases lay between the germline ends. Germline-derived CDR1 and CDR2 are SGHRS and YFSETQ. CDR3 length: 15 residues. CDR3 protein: CASSLSGAPADTQYF. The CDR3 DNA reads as TGCGCCAGCAGCTTGTCGGGGGCGCCGGCAGATACGCAGTATTTT.

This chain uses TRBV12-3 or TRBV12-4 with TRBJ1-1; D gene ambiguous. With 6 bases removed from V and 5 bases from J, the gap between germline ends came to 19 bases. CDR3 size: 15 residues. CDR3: CASSRKLGQWTEAFF. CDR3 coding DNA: TGTGCCAGCAGCCGAAAACTTGGGCAGTGGACTGAAGCTTTCTTT.

The CDR3 here is CASMRGLSNQPQHF. Here the CDR3 DNA reads TGTGCCAGCATGAGAGGACTCAGCAATCAGCCCCAGCATTTT. This chain connects TRBV2 to TRBJ1-5; D unresolved. This CDR3 has 14 residues. Trimming removed 7 bases at V and 1 base at J, with 11 bases between. The germline CDR1 and CDR2 sequences are SNHLY and FYNNEI. Full variable domain (outside the CDR3, taken from reference TRBV2 and TRBJ1-5): EPEVTQTPSHQVTQMGQEVILRCVPISNHLYFYWYRQILGQKVEFLVSFYNNEISEKSEIFDDQFSVERPDGSNFTLKIRSTKLEDSAMYFCASMRGLSNQPQHFGDGTRLSIL.

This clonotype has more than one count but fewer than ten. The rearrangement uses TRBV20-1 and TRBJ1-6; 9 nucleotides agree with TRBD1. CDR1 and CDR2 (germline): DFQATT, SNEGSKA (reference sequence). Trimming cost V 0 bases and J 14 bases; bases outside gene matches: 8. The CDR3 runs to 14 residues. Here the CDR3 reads CSARDAGTGQTLHF. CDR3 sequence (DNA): TGCAGTGCTAGAGATGCTGGGACAGGGCAGACCCTCCACTTT.

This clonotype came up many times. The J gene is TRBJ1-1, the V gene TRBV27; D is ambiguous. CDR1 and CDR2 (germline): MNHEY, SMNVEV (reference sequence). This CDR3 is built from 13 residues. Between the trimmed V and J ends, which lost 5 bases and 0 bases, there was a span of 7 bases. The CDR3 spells CASSTTVNTEAFF. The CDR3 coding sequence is TGTGCCAGCAGTACGACGGTGAACACTGAAGCTTTCTTT.

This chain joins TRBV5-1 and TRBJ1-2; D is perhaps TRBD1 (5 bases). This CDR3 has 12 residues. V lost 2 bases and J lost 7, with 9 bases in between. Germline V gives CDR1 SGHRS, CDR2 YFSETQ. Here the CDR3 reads CASSLTGFGYTF. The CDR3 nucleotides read TGCGCCAGCAGCTTAACAGGTTTTGGCTACACCTTC.